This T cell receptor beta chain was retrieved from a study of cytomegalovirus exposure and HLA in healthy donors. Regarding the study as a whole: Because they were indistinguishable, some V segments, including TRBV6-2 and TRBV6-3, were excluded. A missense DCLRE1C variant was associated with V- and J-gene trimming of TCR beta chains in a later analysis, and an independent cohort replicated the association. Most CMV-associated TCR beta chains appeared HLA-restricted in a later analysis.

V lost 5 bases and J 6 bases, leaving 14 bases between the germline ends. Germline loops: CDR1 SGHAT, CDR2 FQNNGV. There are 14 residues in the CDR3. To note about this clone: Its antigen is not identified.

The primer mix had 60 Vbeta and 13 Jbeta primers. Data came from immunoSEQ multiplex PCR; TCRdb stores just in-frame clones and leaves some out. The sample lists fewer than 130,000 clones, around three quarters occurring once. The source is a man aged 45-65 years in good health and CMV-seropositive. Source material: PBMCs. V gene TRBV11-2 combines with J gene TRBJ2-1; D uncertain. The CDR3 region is CASSVAPLGNEQFF. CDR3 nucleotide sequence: TGTGCCAGCAGCGTTGCGCCCCTCGGCAATGAGCAGTTCTTC.